This T cell receptor (beta chain) was sequenced during a study of OX40 agonist ivuxolimab in advanced cancers. Sequencing used immunoSEQ multiplex PCR; TCRdb keeps in-frame clones, though not all of them. The sample has some 72,000 clones; 92% are singletons. There are 14 residues in the CDR3. Germline V gene sequence: CDR1 SGHNT, CDR2 YYREEE (reference sequence). The V end lost 1 base, the J end lost 0 bases, and 4 bases lay between the germline ends. The sequence came from an adult with an advanced solid tumor such as melanoma, head and neck, liver or kidney cancer. The material sequenced was CD4+ or CD8+ T cells sorted from blood, taken in a trial of the OX40 agonist ivuxolimab. The chain couples TRBV5-4 to TRBJ2-2; no firm D call. This CDR3 reads CASSLLANTGELFF. The CDR3 DNA is TGTGCCAGCAGCTTGCTGGCGAACACCGGGGAGCTGTTTTTT.